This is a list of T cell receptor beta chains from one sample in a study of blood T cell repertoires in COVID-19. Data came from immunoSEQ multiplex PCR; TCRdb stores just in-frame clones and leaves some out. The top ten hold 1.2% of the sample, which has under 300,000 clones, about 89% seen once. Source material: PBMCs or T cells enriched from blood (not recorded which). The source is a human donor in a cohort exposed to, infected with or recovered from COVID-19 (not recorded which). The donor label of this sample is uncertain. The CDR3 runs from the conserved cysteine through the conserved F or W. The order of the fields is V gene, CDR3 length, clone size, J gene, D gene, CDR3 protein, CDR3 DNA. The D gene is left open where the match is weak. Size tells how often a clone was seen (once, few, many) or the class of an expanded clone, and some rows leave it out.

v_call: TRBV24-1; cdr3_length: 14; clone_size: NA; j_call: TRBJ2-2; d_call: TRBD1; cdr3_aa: CATSETGRTGELFF; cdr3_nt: TGTGCCACCAGTGAGACAGGGCGGACCGGGGAGCTGTTTTTT
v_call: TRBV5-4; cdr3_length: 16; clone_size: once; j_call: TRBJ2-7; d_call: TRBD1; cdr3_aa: CASSQGRDRGQNEQYF; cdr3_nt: TGTGCCAGCAGCCAGGGCCGGGACAGGGGGCAAAACGAGCAGTACTTC
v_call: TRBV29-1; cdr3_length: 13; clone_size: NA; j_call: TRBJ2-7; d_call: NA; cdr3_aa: CSVSNQWGHEQYF; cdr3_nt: TGCAGCGTTTCGAACCAATGGGGCCACGAGCAGTACTTC
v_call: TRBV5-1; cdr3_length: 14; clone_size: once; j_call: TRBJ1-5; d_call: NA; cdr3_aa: CASSLEGGNQPQHF; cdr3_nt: TGCGCCAGCAGCTTGGAGGGGGGGAATCAGCCCCAGCATTTT
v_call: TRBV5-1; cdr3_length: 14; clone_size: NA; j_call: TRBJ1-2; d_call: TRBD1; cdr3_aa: CASSLNRGDYGYTF; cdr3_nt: TGCGCCAGCAGCTTGAACAGGGGTGACTATGGCTACACCTTC
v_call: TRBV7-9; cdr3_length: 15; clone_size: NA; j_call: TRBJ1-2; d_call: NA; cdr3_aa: CASSLASPGMGGYTF; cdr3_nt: TGTGCCAGCAGCTTAGCGAGTCCAGGGATGGGTGGCTACACCTTC
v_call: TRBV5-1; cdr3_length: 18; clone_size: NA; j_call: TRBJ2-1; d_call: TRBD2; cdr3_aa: CASSFLASGGSSYNEQFF; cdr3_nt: TGCGCCAGCAGCTTTCTCGCTAGCGGGGGGAGCTCCTACAATGAGCAGTTCTTC
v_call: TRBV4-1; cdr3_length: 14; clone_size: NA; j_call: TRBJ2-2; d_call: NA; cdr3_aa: CASSQDPRSGELFF; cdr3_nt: TGCGCCAGCAGCCAAGATCCCCGGTCCGGGGAGCTGTTTTTT
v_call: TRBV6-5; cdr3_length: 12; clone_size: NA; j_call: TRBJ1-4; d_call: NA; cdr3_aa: CASSPVGEKLFF; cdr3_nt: TGTGCCAGCAGCCCGGTTGGTGAAAAACTGTTTTTT
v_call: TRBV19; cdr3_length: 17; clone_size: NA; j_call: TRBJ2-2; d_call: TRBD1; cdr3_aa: CASSISHRGPNTGELFF; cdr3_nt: TGTGCCAGTAGTATTTCCCACAGGGGGCCGAACACCGGGGAGCTGTTTTTT
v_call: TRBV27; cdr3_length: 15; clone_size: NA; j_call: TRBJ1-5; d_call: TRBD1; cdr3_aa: CASRSGQDSNQPQHF; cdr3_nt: TGTGCCAGCAGGTCGGGACAGGATAGCAATCAGCCCCAGCATTTT
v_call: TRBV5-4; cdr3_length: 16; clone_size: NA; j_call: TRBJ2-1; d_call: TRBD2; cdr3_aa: CASSFGGLAGVDEQFF; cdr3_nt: TGTGCCAGCAGCTTCGGTGGACTAGCGGGGGTAGATGAGCAGTTCTTC
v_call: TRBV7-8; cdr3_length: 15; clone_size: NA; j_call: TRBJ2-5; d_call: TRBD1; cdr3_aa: CASSLARTGHPTQYF; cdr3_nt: TGTGCCAGCAGCTTAGCTCGGACAGGGCATCCGACCCAGTACTTC
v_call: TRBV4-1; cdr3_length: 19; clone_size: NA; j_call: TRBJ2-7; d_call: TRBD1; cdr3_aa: CASSQDPVFRGRVSYEQYF; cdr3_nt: TGCGCCAGCAGCCAAGATCCCGTGTTTAGGGGGCGGGTTTCCTACGAGCAGTACTTC
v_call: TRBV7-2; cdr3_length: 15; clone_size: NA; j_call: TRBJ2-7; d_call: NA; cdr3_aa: CASSLNPGGYYEQYF; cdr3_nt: TGTGCCAGCAGCTTAAATCCAGGGGGGTACTACGAGCAGTACTTC
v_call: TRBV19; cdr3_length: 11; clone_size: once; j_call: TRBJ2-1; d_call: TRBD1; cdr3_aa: CASSGGWEQFF; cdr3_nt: TGTGCCAGTTCAGGGGGCTGGGAGCAGTTCTTC
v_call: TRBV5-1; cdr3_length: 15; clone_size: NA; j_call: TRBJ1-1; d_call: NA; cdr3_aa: CASSPAPGGNTEAFF; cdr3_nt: TGCGCCAGCAGCCCCGCCCCGGGGGGGAACACTGAAGCTTTCTTT
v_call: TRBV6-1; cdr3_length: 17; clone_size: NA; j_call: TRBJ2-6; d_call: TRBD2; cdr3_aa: CASSAGLAGVGANVLTF; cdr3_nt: TGTGCCAGCAGTGCGGGGCTAGCGGGGGTTGGGGCCAACGTCCTGACTTTC
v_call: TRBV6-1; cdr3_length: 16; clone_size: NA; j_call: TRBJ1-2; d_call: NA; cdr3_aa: CASSELEGIGAYGYTF; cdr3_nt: TGTGCCAGCAGTGAATTGGAGGGGATCGGCGCCTATGGCTACACCTTC
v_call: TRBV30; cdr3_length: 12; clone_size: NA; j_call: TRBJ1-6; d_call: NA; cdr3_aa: CAWGSPDSPLHF; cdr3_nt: TGTGCCTGGGGTTCCCCGGATTCACCCCTCCACTTT
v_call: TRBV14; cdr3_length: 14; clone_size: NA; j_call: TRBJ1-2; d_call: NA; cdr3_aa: CASSPYRGTYGYTF; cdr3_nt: TGTGCCAGCAGCCCTTACCGTGGGACTTATGGCTACACCTTC
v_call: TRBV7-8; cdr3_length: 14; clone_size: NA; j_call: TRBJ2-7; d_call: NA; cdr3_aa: CASSLGGPRYEQYF; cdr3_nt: TGTGCCAGCAGCTTGGGGGGGCCACGCTACGAGCAGTACTTC
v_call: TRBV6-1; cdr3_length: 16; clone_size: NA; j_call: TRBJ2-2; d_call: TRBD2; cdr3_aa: CASSDLAGADTGELFF; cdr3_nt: TGTGCCAGCAGTGACCTAGCGGGGGCCGATACCGGGGAGCTGTTTTTT
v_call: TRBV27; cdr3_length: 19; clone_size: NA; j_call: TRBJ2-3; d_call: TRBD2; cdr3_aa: CASSSWTSGEGLKTDTQYF; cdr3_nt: TGTGCCAGCAGTTCCTGGACTAGCGGGGAAGGTTTGAAGACAGATACGCAGTATTTT